This T cell receptor (beta chain) is from a study of tumor-infiltrating lymphocytes in primary liver carcinoma. There are many counts of this clonotype. This CDR3 region has 13 residues. The V segment lost 4 bases and the J segment 6 bases; nucleotides outside the gene matches: 8. Germline V gene data show CDR1 as SQVTM and CDR2 as ANQGSEA. TCR beta cDNA was reverse-transcribed from about 0.45 ug of total RNA. The reaction used a constant-region primer and ProtoScript II reverse transcriptase. Sequencing libraries for TCR beta derived from three nested multiplex PCR rounds that used slightly modified ARM-PCR. For around 9 cycles apiece, the opening two PCR rounds ran with TRBV1-TRBV30 forward primers and a C-beta reverse primer. TCRdb recomputed calls from the multiplex PCR reads with MiXCR, one row per CDR3 protein. The data contain about 310,000 distinct CDR3 sequences, roughly three fifths of them seen just once; the ten biggest clones take up 17%.

Blood RNA came from unsorted whole blood; germline DNA was also extracted. The receptor comes from a woman aged 30 to 39 with primary liver carcinoma and hepatitis B virus infection. Input material: peripheral blood. The chain employs TRBV29-1 and TRBJ2-5, with 7 nucleotides matching TRBD1. The CDR3 is CSVVKGAGKTQYF. The DNA for the CDR3 is TGCAGCGTTGTAAAGGGGGCTGGAAAGACCCAGTACTTC.